This T cell receptor beta chain came from a study of OX40 agonist ivuxolimab in advanced cancers. Study-level information: It was permissible to have had prior anti-PD-1, anti-PD-L1 or anti-CTLA-4 therapy, and around 40% had some.

Study-wide results and caveats: At 0.1 to 3.0 mg/kg and by week 6, clonal expansion occurred in CD4+ and CD8+ blood T cells. Compared with CD4+, CD8+ T cells on average had more expanded clones.

From germline, CDR1 is MNHNY and CDR2 SVGAGI (reference sequence). Losses at the gene ends were 2 bases for V and 5 bases for J; bases not matched to a gene: 6. CDR3 length: 15 amino acids. Comments on this clone: Its antigen is still unknown.

Sequencing was performed with immunoSEQ multiplex PCR; in TCRdb, only in-frame clones are kept and a portion is missing. The data hold about 68,000 clones, with around 85% observed a single time. Specimen: CD4+ or CD8+ T cells sorted from blood, collected in a trial of the OX40 agonist ivuxolimab. The V call is TRBV6-6, the J call TRBJ2-7; TRBD1 aligns across 10 bases. This sequence was found in an adult with an advanced solid tumor such as melanoma, head and neck, liver or kidney cancer. CDR3 sequence: CASSYGGQGIHEQYF. CDR3 bases: TGTGCCAGCAGTTACGGGGGACAGGGGATCCACGAGCAGTACTTC.